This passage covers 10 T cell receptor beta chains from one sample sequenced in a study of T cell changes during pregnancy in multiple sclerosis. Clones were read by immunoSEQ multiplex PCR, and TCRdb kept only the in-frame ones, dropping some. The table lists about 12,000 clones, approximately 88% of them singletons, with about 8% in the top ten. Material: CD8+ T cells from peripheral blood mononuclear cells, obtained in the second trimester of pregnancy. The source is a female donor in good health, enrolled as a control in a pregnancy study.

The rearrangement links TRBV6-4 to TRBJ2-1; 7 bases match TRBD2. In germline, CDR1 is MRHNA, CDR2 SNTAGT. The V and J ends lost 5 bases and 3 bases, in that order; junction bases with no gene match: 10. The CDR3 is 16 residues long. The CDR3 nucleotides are TGTGCCAGCAGTACCTCCGGGACTAACTACTACAATGAGCAGTTCTTC. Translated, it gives CASSTSGTNYYNEQFF.

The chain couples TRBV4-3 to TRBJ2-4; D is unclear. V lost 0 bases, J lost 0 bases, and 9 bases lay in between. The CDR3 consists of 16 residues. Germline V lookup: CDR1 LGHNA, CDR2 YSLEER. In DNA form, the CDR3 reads TGCGCCAGCAGCCAAGAGGGCAGCACAGCCAAAAACATTCAGTACTTC. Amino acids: CASSQEGSTAKNIQYF.

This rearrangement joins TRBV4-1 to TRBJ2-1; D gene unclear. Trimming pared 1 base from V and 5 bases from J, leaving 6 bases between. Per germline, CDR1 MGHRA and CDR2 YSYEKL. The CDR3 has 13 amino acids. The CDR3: CASSQVHNNEQFF. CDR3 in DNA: TGCGCCAGCAGCCAAGTCCACAACAATGAGCAGTTCTTC.

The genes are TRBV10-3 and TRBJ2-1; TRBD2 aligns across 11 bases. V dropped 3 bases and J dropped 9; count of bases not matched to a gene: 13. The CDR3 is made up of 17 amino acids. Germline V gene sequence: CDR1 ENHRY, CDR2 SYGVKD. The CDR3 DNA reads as TGTGCCATCAGTGATAACGCAATAGCGGGAGGGCGGGTTGAGCAGTTCTTC. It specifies CAISDNAIAGGRVEQFF.

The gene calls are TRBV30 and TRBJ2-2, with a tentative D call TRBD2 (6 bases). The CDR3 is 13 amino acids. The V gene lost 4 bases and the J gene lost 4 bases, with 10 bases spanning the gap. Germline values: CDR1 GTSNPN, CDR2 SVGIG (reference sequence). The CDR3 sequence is CAWILGGTGELFF. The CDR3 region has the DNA TGTGCCTGGATCCTGGGAGGCACCGGGGAGCTGTTTTTT. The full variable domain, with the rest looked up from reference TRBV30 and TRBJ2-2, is SQTIHQWPATLVQPVGSPLSLECTVEGTSNPNLYWYRQAAGRGLQLLFYSVGIGQISSEVPQNLSASRPQDRQFILSSKKLLLSDSGFYLCAWILGGTGELFFGEGSRLTVL.

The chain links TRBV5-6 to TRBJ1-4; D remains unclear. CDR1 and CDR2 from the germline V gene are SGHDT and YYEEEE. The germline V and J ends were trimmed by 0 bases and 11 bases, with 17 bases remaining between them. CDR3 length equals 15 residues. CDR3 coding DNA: TGTGCCAGCAGCTTGGAGCGGACCGCACGGAGGAAACTGTTTTTT. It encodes CASSLERTARRKLFF.

This CDR3 reads CASSMAGGNNQPQHF. CDR3 sequence (DNA): TGTGCCAGTAGTATGGCAGGGGGAAACAATCAGCCCCAGCATTTT. The chain joins TRBV19 to TRBJ1-5; 7 bases map to TRBD1. The CDR3 extends over 15 amino acids. V dropped 3 bases and J dropped 3; count of bases not matched to a gene: 5. The germline CDR1 and CDR2 sequences are LNHDA and SQIVND (reference sequence).

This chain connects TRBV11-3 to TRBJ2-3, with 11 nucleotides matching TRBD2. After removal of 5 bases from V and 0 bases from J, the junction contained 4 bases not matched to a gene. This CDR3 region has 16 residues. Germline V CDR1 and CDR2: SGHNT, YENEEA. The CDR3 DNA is TGTGCCAGCAGCCACCGACTAGCGGGGAGCACAGATACGCAGTATTTT. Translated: CASSHRLAGSTDTQYF.

CDR3 loop: CASSLAPWGGPRVEQYF. The DNA for the CDR3 is TGTGCCAGCAGCTTGGCCCCCTGGGGAGGGCCGAGGGTCGAGCAGTACTTC. The rearrangement links TRBV7-9 to TRBJ2-7; 7 bases line up with TRBD2. CDR1 SEHNR and CDR2 FQNEAQ come from the germline V gene (reference sequence). The J segment lost 6 bases and the V segment lost 3 bases, leaving 17 bases of the junction unmatched. The CDR3 sequence is 17 residues long. The full variable domain, rest sourced from reference TRBV7-9 and TRBJ2-7, is DTGVSQNPRHKITKRGQNVTFRCDPISEHNRLYWYRQTLGQGPEFLTYFQNEAQLEKSRLLSDRFSAERPKGSFSTLEIQRTEQGDSAMYLCASSLAPWGGPRVEQYFGPGTRLTVT.

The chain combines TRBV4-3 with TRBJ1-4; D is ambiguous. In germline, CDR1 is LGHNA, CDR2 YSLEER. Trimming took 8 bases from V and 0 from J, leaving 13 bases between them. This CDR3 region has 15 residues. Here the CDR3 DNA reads TGCGCCAGCCGGTATTCGTTAGCAACTAATGAAAAACTGTTTTTT. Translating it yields CASRYSLATNEKLFF.